A single sample is the source of the 17 T cell receptor beta chains below, sequenced in a study of T cells in Graves' hyperthyroidism and ophthalmopathy (dated by TCRdb to between 2018 and 2021). Library prep was done by multiplex PCR. Reads for this sample came from an Illumina HiSeq 2000. The TCR beta CDR3 regions were amplified from the RNA transcripts. For the first round of RT-PCR on the TCR CDR3, the HTBI primer set was used together with the Qiagen OneStep RT-PCR kit. The raw public reads went through TCRdb reprocessing: fastp at Q25, MiXCR clone calling, in-frame beta chains kept. Every entry covers one CDR3 protein and lists the most common genes and DNA from its rows. For this sample there are 300,000 to 450,000 distinct CDR3 sequences; approximately 12% appear just once. 20% to 25% of the sample comes from the top ten. Source material: blood. Every receptor here comes from a young man with Graves' hyperthyroidism that later progressed to Graves' ophthalmopathy.

This clonotype was recorded many times. The chain couples TRBV27 to TRBJ2-1; 8 bases align to TRBD2. The CDR3 contains 15 residues. Per germline, CDR1 MNHEY and CDR2 SMNVEV (reference sequence). The V gene end was trimmed by 2 bases and the J gene end by 8 bases; junction bases not matched to a gene: 8. The CDR3 sequence is CASSLETGGRDEQFF. Here the CDR3 DNA reads TGTGCCAGCAGTTTAGAGACGGGGGGGCGGGATGAGCAGTTCTTC.

This clonotype was seen repeatedly, ten times or more. The CDR3 loop is CASSNTGDTQYF. In DNA form, the CDR3 reads TGTGCCAGCAGCAACACAGGGGATACGCAGTATTTT. This chain joins TRBV7-9 and TRBJ2-3; D is possibly TRBD1 (6 bases). The germline V gene has CDR1 SEHNR and CDR2 FQNEAQ (reference sequence). Trimming cost V 5 bases and J 6 bases, with 9 bases left between them. The CDR3 sequence is 12 residues long.

This clonotype was counted a few times. The chain has TRBV6-1 and TRBJ1-5; D is possibly TRBD1 (5 bases). Germline assignment: CDR1 MNHNS and CDR2 SASEGT. The CDR3 runs to 14 residues. The germline V and J ends were trimmed by 4 bases and 10 bases, with 17 bases remaining between them. CDR3 amino acids: CASSASGTHSPQHF. The CDR3 nucleotides are TGTGCCAGCAGTGCTTCCGGGACTCATAGTCCCCAGCATTTT.

CDR3 protein: CASSQDRQTQYF. The CDR3 nucleotides are TGTGCCAGCAGCCAAGATCGGCAGACCCAGTACTTC. This sequence joins TRBV14 and TRBJ2-5; D uncertain. Germline assignment: CDR1 SGHDN and CDR2 FVKESK. The germline V and J ends were trimmed by 0 bases and 6 bases, with 5 bases remaining between them. CDR3 size: 12 residues.

This clonotype has just a few counts. The chain is built from TRBV3-1 and TRBJ2-3; 7 nucleotides line up with TRBD1. Losses at the gene ends were 5 bases for V and 4 bases for J; bases not matched to a gene: 12. The V gene's germline CDR1 is LGHDT and CDR2 YNNKEL (reference sequence). This CDR3 spans 16 amino acids. In nucleotides, the CDR3 is TGTGCCAGCAGCGAGGGGGCCGGGACCCCCGCAGATACGCAGTATTTT. Translating gives CASSEGAGTPADTQYF.

The chain uses TRBV4-2 and TRBJ1-1; D is unclear. The CDR3 totals 15 residues. Per germline, CDR1 LGHNA and CDR2 YNFKEQ. Trimming stripped 3 bases from V and 0 bases from J, with 11 bases between. CDR3 protein: CASSHPRAMNTEAFF. The CDR3 DNA reads TGTGCCAGCAGCCACCCTAGGGCTATGAACACTGAAGCTTTCTTT.

A note on this clonotype: Possible read error: a much larger clone is one base away. The chain employs TRBV2 and TRBJ2-2; 8 nucleotides align to TRBD1. The CDR3 sequence is 14 residues long. Germline CDR1 and CDR2: SNHLY and FYNNEI. DNA for the CDR3: TGTGCCGGCAGTGATTCAGGGGGCCGAGGTAGGCTGTTTTTT. Its translation is CAGSDSGGRGRLFF.

The chain has TRBV5-4 and TRBJ2-1, with D perhaps TRBD2 (6 bases). Germline V lookup: CDR1 SGHNT, CDR2 YYREEE (reference sequence). The CDR3 sequence is 15 residues long. The V and J ends lost 4 bases and 3 bases respectively, with 14 bases between them. DNA of the CDR3: TGTGCCAGCAGCCCGGGACTGACTAACTACAATGAGCAGTTCTTC. Protein product: CASSPGLTNYNEQFF.

This clonotype was seen at least ten times. The V gene is TRBV6-6, the J gene TRBJ1-5; no clear D. This CDR3 region has 15 residues. Deletions cut 0 bases from V and 3 bases from J, with 9 bases between. The germline gives CDR1 MNHNY, CDR2 SVGAGI (reference sequence). CDR3 sequence: CASSYSFWANQPQHF. CDR3 bases: TGTGCCAGCAGTTACTCTTTTTGGGCCAATCAGCCCCAGCATTTT.

This clonotype was seen a few times. The rearrangement links TRBV19 to TRBJ1-5, with no clear D. V lost 2 bases, J lost 7 bases, and 15 bases lay in between. Germline V CDR1 and CDR2: LNHDA, SQIVND (reference sequence). The CDR3 loop spans 15 amino acids. The CDR3 protein is CASSISAGSIQPQHF. The CDR3 nucleotides are TGTGCCAGTAGTATATCGGCGGGCAGTATACAGCCCCAGCATTTT.

This clonotype was counted ten times or more. The rearrangement uses TRBV20-1 and TRBJ1-1; D not certain. V was cut by 6 bases and J by 2 bases, with 10 bases left in between. Germline V gene sequence: CDR1 DFQATT, CDR2 SNEGSKA (reference sequence). This CDR3 contains 12 residues. DNA for the CDR3: TGCAGTGCAGCGGGCTTAAACACTGAAGCTTTCTTT. It codes for CSAAGLNTEAFF.

The sample holds many counts of this clonotype. The gene calls are TRBV5-5 and TRBJ1-1, with TRBD1 as a possible D gene (6 bases). Looked up from germline, CDR1 is SGHKS and CDR2 is YYEKEE (reference sequence). The length of the CDR3 is 15 residues. Trimming left V 0 bases short and J 11 bases short, with 20 bases between. CDR3 loop: CASSLDQGRFVAAFF. DNA of the CDR3: TGTGCCAGCAGCTTGGACCAGGGGCGATTTGTGGCTGCTTTCTTT.

The chain uses TRBV6-6 and TRBJ1-3; D is undetermined. The V gene's germline CDR1 is MNHNY and CDR2 SVGAGI (reference sequence). V gave up 3 bases and J gave up 4 bases, with 7 bases separating them. The CDR3 extends over 13 amino acids. CDR3 DNA sequence: TGTGCCAGCAGTTATTCGGTGGGAAACACCATATATTTT. It encodes CASSYSVGNTIYF.

This clonotype occurred many times. The chain links TRBV28 to TRBJ1-5, with D hard to call. Germline CDR1 reads MDHEN; CDR2 reads SYDVKM. V was clipped by 6 bases and J by 2 bases, with 11 bases between them. The CDR3 is made up of 14 amino acids. DNA for the CDR3: TGTGCCAGCAGGGCAGTGTTGCGCAATCAGCCCCAGCATTTT. Protein: CASRAVLRNQPQHF.

This clonotype was detected ten times or more. The V and J genes are TRBV7-2 and TRBJ1-1, with D possibly TRBD1 on 5 matching bases. CDR1 is SGHTA, CDR2 FQGNSA, per germline. The CDR3 has 13 amino acids. V shed 8 bases and J shed 1 base, with 11 bases lying between them. CDR3 nucleotide sequence: TGTGCCAGCGGAGAGCAGGGGAACACTGAAGCTTTCTTT. This gives the protein CASGEQGNTEAFF.

This clonotype has at least ten counts. The CDR3 DNA follows: TGTGCCAGCAGCTTAGGAGCCTCACCCCGGGGTGGCTACACCTTC. Translated: CASSLGASPRGGYTF. J is TRBJ1-2 and V is TRBV7-9, with unresolved D. Germline V gives CDR1 SEHNR, CDR2 FQNEAQ (reference sequence). V was trimmed by 1 base and J by 7 bases, leaving 16 bases between them. The CDR3 is 15 amino acids.

There are many counts of this clonotype. The chain recombines TRBV5-1 with TRBJ2-7; tentatively, D is TRBD1 (7 bases). CDR3 length: 15 amino acids. Germline V gene lookup returns CDR1 SGHRS and CDR2 YFSETQ. V gave up 3 bases and J gave up 4 bases, with 17 bases separating them. CDR3: CASSWGGDRVYEQYF. The CDR3 DNA reads as TGCGCCAGCAGCTGGGGAGGAGACAGGGTGTACGAGCAGTACTTC.